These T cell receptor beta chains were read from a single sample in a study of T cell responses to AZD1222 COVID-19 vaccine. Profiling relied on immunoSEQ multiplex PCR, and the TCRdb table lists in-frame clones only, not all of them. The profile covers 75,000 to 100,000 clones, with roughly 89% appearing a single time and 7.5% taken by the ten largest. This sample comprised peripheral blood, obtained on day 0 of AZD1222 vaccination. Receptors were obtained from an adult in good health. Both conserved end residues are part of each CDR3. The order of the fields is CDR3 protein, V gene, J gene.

CASSLVGLNNEQFF	TRBV5-1	TRBJ2-1
CAWSVGNPGQGSFF	TRBV30	TRBJ1-1
CASSARDRESSPLHF	TRBV9	TRBJ1-6
CASSPRPGGQETQYF	TRBV4-3	TRBJ2-5
CASSKWDSQILNTEAFF	TRBV28	TRBJ1-1
CASSLPSGAYGYTF	TRBV5-4	TRBJ1-2
CASSQDWRRYNQPQHF	TRBV4-3	TRBJ1-5
CASSWGYETQYF	TRBV28	TRBJ2-5
CASSMTGGAYNEQFF	TRBV19	TRBJ2-1
CASSRQNEKLFF	TRBV12-3/TRBV12-4	TRBJ1-4
CASSTPGGSSYNEQFF	TRBV28	TRBJ2-1
CASSYARGLGNTIYF	TRBV7-2	TRBJ1-3
CASMTVNYGYTF	TRBV28	TRBJ1-2
CASSKAGDGNTIYF	TRBV28	TRBJ1-3
CASSQRQGGTEAFF	TRBV3-1/TRBV3-2	TRBJ1-1
CSVKDQGTEAFF	TRBV29-1	TRBJ1-1
CASLGTDSGNTIYF	TRBV19	TRBJ1-3
CASDSVANTEAFF	TRBV7-9	TRBJ1-1
CASSPMGETQYF	TRBV18	TRBJ2-5
CASSLEAGGSTEAFF	TRBV7-9	TRBJ1-1
CSASPWETQYF	TRBV20-1	TRBJ2-5
CASSLGRTLDNPPYEQYF	TRBV7-9	TRBJ2-7
CATRAGGSTGELFF	TRBV7-9	TRBJ2-2
CSASDTEAFF	TRBV29-1	TRBJ1-1
CASSLGTGIGELFF	TRBV3-1/TRBV3-2	TRBJ2-2